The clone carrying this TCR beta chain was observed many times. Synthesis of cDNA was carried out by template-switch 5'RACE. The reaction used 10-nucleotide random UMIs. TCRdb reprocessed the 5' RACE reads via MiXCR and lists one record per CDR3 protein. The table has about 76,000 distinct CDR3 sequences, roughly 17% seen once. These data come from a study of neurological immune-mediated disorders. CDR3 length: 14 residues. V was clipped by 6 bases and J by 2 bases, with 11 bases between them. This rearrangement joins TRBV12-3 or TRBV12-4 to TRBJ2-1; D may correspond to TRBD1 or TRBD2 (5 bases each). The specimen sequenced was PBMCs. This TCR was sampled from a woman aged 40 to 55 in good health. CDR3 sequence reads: CASSAGTTYNEQFF. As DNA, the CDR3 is TGTGCCAGCAGCGCCGGGACGACCTACAATGAGCAGTTCTTC.